The 13 T cell receptor beta chains below all came from one sample that was sequenced in a study of tumor-infiltrating lymphocytes in primary liver carcinoma. Using a constant-region primer together with ProtoScript II reverse transcriptase, TCR beta cDNA was made from about 500 ng of total RNA. Libraries covering TCR beta were generated through three nested multiplex PCR rounds (using a slightly modified ARM-PCR). The first two PCR rounds used TRBV1-TRBV30 forward primers with a C-beta reverse primer, 9 to 10 cycles each. Each CDR3 protein gets one entry after TCRdb re-called the multiplex PCR reads with MiXCR. The data hold about 330,000 distinct CDR3 sequences, with about two thirds observed a single time. Alongside blood RNA obtained from unsorted whole blood, germline DNA was also extracted. Sequencing used peripheral blood. These receptors originate from a man between 40 and 49 years old with primary liver carcinoma and hepatitis B virus infection.

This clonotype was observed a single time. A much more abundant neighbour one base away suggests this may be a read error. The chain is built from TRBV4-1 and TRBJ2-7; D possibly matches TRBD1 or TRBD2 (5 bases each). The germline gives CDR1 MGHRA, CDR2 YSYEKL. This CDR3 has 14 residues. Trimming removed 2 bases from V and 3 bases from J, with 11 bases in between. The CDR3 region is CASSQSSGGYEQYF. For the CDR3, the DNA is TGCGCCAGCAGCCAATCAAGTGGGGGCTACGAGCAGTACTTC.

The gene calls are TRBV10-3 and TRBJ2-3; D remains ambiguous. Trimming removed 4 bases at V and 0 bases at J, with 14 bases between. The CDR3 spans 16 residues. CDR1 is ENHRY, CDR2 SYGVKD, per germline. The CDR3 nucleotides read TGTGCCATCAGTGCCCTAGTGGGAACTAGCACAGATACGCAGTATTTT. Encoded protein: CAISALVGTSTDTQYF.

The sample holds many counts of this clonotype. The rearrangement links TRBV11-2 to TRBJ2-2, with D perhaps matching TRBD1 (7 bases). The CDR3 spans 16 residues. The V and J ends lost 0 bases and 3 bases respectively, with 11 bases between them. CDR1 and CDR2 from the germline V gene are SGHAT and FQNNGV. Here the CDR3 reads CASSLEGGTDTGELFF. CDR3 nucleotides: TGTGCCAGCAGCTTAGAGGGCGGGACAGACACCGGGGAGCTGTTTTTT.

This clonotype has only one observation. One end of the junction does not line up with germline, which may come from a read error. The chain employs TRBV11-1 and TRBJ2-7; weak D call: TRBD1 (5 bases). Germline values: CDR1 SGHAT, CDR2 FQDESV (reference sequence). The CDR3 covers 14 residues. This chain's CDR3 is CANSLTQGPYEQYF. CDR3 bases: TGTGCCAACAGCCTCACTCAGGGTCCCTACGAGCAGTACTTC.

For this clonotype: This could be a read error, since a much larger clone is one nucleotide away. The chain has TRBV10-3 and TRBJ2-7; 10 bases align to TRBD1. The CDR3 has 15 residues. The J segment lost 2 bases and the V segment lost 1 base, leaving 2 bases of the junction unmatched. In germline, CDR1 is ENHRY, CDR2 SYGVKD. The CDR3 region is CAISEFGTGAYEQYF. The CDR3 DNA sequence: TGTGCCATCAGTGAGTTCGGGACAGGGGCCTACGAGCAGTACTTC.

This clonotype came up once. Here the CDR3 omits its conserved ending phenylalanine or tryptophan, so a read error is the likely source. This chain connects TRBV11-2 to TRBJ2-7; D ambiguous. The germline gives CDR1 SGHAT, CDR2 FQNNGV. The germline V and J ends were trimmed by 1 base and 1 base, with 8 bases remaining between them. This CDR3 comprises 14 residues. CDR3 coding DNA: TGTGCCAGCAGCTTAGGTCACAGTTCCTACGAGCAGTACCTA. This gives the protein CASSLGHSSYEQYL.

To note about this clonotype: One end of the junction does not line up with germline, which may come from a read error. Here the CDR3 DNA reads TGTGCCATCAGCTTAGGCCTCACTGGAAACACCATATATTTT. Protein sequence: CAISLGLTGNTIYF. This chain joins TRBV13 and TRBJ1-3, with no clear D. This CDR3 is 14 amino acids long. Germline loops: CDR1 PRHDT, CDR2 FYEKMQ (reference sequence).

The chain uses TRBV11-2 and TRBJ2-7; D gene ambiguous. The CDR3 is made up of 12 amino acids. In germline, CDR1 is SGHAT, CDR2 FQNNGV. Trimming removed 2 bases from V and 7 bases from J, with 9 bases in between. The CDR3 is CASSLTPLEQYF. The CDR3 DNA is TGTGCCAGCAGCTTAACGCCTCTAGAGCAGTACTTC.

Remarks on this clonotype: Mismatch with germline at one junction end may stem from a read error. J is TRBJ1-5 and V is TRBV6-5; D is unresolved. The CDR3 has 13 amino acids. Looked up from germline, CDR1 is MNHEY and CDR2 is SVGAGI. The CDR3 bases are TGTGCCAGCAGTTTTCTGCCGGGCCAGTCCCATCATTTT. Its protein is CASSFLPGQSHHF.

About this clonotype: One end of the junction fails to match germline, which may point to a read error. This chain joins TRBV11-2 and TRBJ2-7, with 7 positions matching TRBD2. Per the germline V gene, CDR1 is SGHAT and CDR2 is FQNNGV. The CDR3 runs to 15 residues. CDR3 sequence (DNA): TGTACCAGTAGCTGGCCTAGCGGCGCCGCCTACGAGCAGTACTTC. This sequence encodes CTSSWPSGAAYEQYF.

CDR3 DNA sequence: TGTGCCAGCGGTTCCTTAAGGGGGGGTAGCAATCAGCCCCAGCATTTT. This sequence encodes CASGSLRGGSNQPQHF. The chain recombines TRBV12-3 or TRBV12-4 with TRBJ1-5, with D possibly being TRBD1 (6 bases). The length of the CDR3 is 16 residues. Deletions cut 8 bases from V and 0 bases from J, with 17 bases between.

This clonotype was recorded many times. The chain has TRBV6-2 or TRBV6-3 and TRBJ2-5; D is perhaps TRBD2 (6 bases). This CDR3 contains 15 residues. Germline assignment: CDR1 MNHEY and CDR2 SVGEGT. V gave up 0 bases and J gave up 5 bases, with 13 bases separating them. In DNA, the CDR3 is TGTGCCAGCAGTTACTCGAGGCAGCGGGCGGAGACCCAGTACTTC. It codes for CASSYSRQRAETQYF.

With regard to this clonotype: Since no conserved phenylalanine or tryptophan closes the CDR3, a read error is the likely cause. The chain recombines TRBV11-2 with TRBJ2-2; no clear D. Germline V gene data show CDR1 as SGHAT and CDR2 as FQNNGV. The CDR3 loop spans 15 amino acids. The CDR3 reads CANSFHRMGTGELFI. CDR3 in DNA: TGTGCCAACAGCTTTCACCGGATGGGCACCGGGGAGCTGTTTATT.